Reported below is one T cell receptor (beta chain). Its antigen is currently unknown. Repertoires were sampled repeatedly during chemoradiotherapy. Germline CDR1 LNHDA, CDR2 SQIVND (reference sequence). This CDR3 is 15 amino acids long. Losses at the gene ends were 3 bases for V and 4 bases for J; bases not matched to a gene: 5. The data stem from a study of chemoradiotherapy in HPV16-positive cancers. Overall study findings and caveats: The functional HPV-specific definition rests on just a couple of HPV16-positive patients.

Some clones are missing from TCRdb's copy, which holds only in-frame ones; the method was immunoSEQ multiplex PCR. Among fewer than 70,000 clones listed, under 95% were seen once. This TCR was sampled from a human donor with HPV-associated anogenital cancer. This sequence joins TRBV19 and TRBJ2-7; the match to TRBD1 covers 11 bases. Sequenced material: blood, taken from a patient who underwent chemoradiotherapy. DNA for the CDR3: TGTGCCAGTAGTATGAGGGACAGGGGGAGTTACGAGCAGTACTTC. The encoded protein is CASSMRDRGSYEQYF.